This record concerns one TCR beta chain sequence. As the template, RNA transcripts were used to amplify TCR beta CDR3 regions. HTBI primers primed a first-round RT-PCR, and a second-round multiplex PCR followed. Using its own MiXCR run on the multiplex PCR reads, TCRdb lists one record per CDR3 protein. The table includes hundreds of thousands of distinct CDR3 sequences, about 46% detected once. This sample stems from a study of Graves' ophthalmopathy and Graves' hyperthyroidism. The CDR3 covers 15 residues. CDR1 and CDR2 (germline): SGHRS, YFSETQ. Between the trimmed V and J ends, which lost 1 base and 1 base, there was a span of 11 bases.

Material for sequencing was peripheral blood. The sequence derives from an adult man with Graves' ophthalmopathy. The chain joins TRBV5-1 to TRBJ1-1; no definite D call. CDR3 amino acids: CASSLQIPGNTEAFF. In nucleotides, the CDR3 is TGCGCCAGCAGCTTGCAGATTCCCGGGAACACTGAAGCTTTCTTT.